This is a list of T cell receptor beta chains from one sample in a study of blood T cells in healthy people across ages. A single record per CDR3 protein comes from TCRdb applying MiXCR to the 5' RACE reads. The table has 850,000 to 1,300,000 distinct CDR3 sequences, around 45% seen once. Sequencing used blood. The receptors stem from a woman in her sixties in good health. Both conserved end residues are part of each CDR3. The D gene is left open where the match is weak.

TRBV6-6	NA	CASSPGTYEQYF
TRBV2	TRBD2	CASRPLTSGRSEQYF
TRBV5-1	TRBD2	CASSLESGSRIGELFF
TRBV20-1	TRBD2	CSAETTTSGPQETQYF
TRBV4-1	TRBD2	CASSQDSGGIQYF
TRBV5-5	NA	CASSRGTAASYNSPLHF
TRBV28	NA	CASSRTPGTGELFF
TRBV10-3	TRBD2	CAISGRLAFNEQYF
TRBV4-2	TRBD2	CASSQGGVAGEADTQYF
TRBV9	TRBD1	CASSGTTGFGYEQYF
TRBV4-1	NA	CASSQGLARSSYNSPLHF
TRBV10-3	NA	CAISGLGGASYEQYF
TRBV5-1	TRBD1	CASSRTPGQDYYGYTF
TRBV20-1	NA	CSASAVAETQETQYF
TRBV4-2	TRBD2	CASSPGASGAVSYEQYF
TRBV5-1	TRBD2	CASSSSGRATDTQYF
TRBV12-3/TRBV12-4	TRBD2	CASSLGSGRTNEQFF
TRBV6-6	TRBD1	CASNDRGLGQPQHF
TRBV20-1	NA	CSARAGAYYEQYF
TRBV20-1	NA	CSAHEDYNEQFF
TRBV5-5	NA	CASSFRTAITEAFF
TRBV6-5	NA	CASTLTQITGELFF
TRBV6-5	TRBD1	CASSYSRTGGVNTEAFF
TRBV5-6	TRBD1	CASSLPTGEGGYTF
TRBV21-1	NA	CASSFIREGSKNIQYF
TRBV12-3/TRBV12-4	NA	CASSLSAGTYNEQFF
TRBV25-1	NA	CASNTQGFLYKQYF
TRBV30	NA	CAWRDGGPYEQYF
TRBV6-2/TRBV6-3	NA	CASSYPPTGSSYNEQYF
TRBV29-1	TRBD2	CSGRLAGVGETQYF